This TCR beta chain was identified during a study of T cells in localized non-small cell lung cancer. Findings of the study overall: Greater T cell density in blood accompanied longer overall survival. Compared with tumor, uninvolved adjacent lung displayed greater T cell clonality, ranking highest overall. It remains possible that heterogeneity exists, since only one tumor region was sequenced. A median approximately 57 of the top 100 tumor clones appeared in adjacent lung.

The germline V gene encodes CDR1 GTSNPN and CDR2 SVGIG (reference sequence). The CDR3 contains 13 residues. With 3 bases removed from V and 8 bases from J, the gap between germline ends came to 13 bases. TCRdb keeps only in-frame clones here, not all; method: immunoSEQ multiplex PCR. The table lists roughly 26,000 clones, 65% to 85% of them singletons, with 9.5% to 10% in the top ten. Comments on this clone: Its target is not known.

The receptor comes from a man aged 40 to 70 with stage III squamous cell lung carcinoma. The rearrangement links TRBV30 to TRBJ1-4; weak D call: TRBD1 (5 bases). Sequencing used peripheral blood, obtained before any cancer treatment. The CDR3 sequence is CAWRQAMEEKLFF. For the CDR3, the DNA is TGTGCCTGGAGACAGGCCATGGAGGAAAAACTGTTTTTT.